Shown below are 17 T cell receptor beta chains from a single sample sequenced in a study of spatial heterogeneity in lung cancer. One entry per CDR3 protein, called by TCRdb with MiXCR from the 5' RACE reads. The repertoire holds 35,000 to 55,000 distinct CDR3 sequences, with about 13% as singletons. As for time point: sample taken at primary tumor resection. The material sequenced was PBMCs, taken at surgery. The receptors stem from a male donor with early-stage non-small cell lung cancer.

In its sample, this clonotype was seen a few times. J is TRBJ2-3 and V is TRBV7-9; no reliable D call. Per germline, CDR1 SEHNR and CDR2 FQNEAQ (reference sequence). V was cut by 6 bases and J by 1 base, with 11 bases left in between. The CDR3 is made up of 14 amino acids. The CDR3 sequence: CASSHSIRTDTQYF. The DNA for the CDR3 is TGTGCCAGCAGTCACTCGATTCGCACAGATACGCAGTATTTT.

The chain uses TRBV11-2 and TRBJ2-7; TRBD1 aligns across 8 bases. The length of the CDR3 is 15 residues. CDR1 is SGHAT and CDR2 is FQNNGV in the germline V gene. Losses at the gene ends were 5 bases for V and 0 bases for J; bases not matched to a gene: 6. The CDR3 loop is CASSIWTGSSYEQYF. As DNA, the CDR3 is TGTGCCAGCAGCATCTGGACAGGGAGCTCCTACGAGCAGTACTTC.

The gene calls are TRBV4-1 and TRBJ2-7; 14 bases fit TRBD2. V lost 5 bases to trimming and J lost 7 bases; unmatched junction nucleotides: 7. This CDR3 contains 15 residues. Per the germline V gene, CDR1 is MGHRA and CDR2 is YSYEKL. The CDR3, as DNA: TGCGCCAGCAGCTCGGGACTAGCGGGGGTTTTGGAGCAGTACTTC. Translation: CASSSGLAGVLEQYF.

This chain joins TRBV5-5 and TRBJ1-4, with TRBD1 matching 7 bases. J lost 0 bases, V lost 4 bases, and 9 bases had no gene match. This CDR3 has 17 residues. The germline V gene encodes CDR1 SGHKS and CDR2 YYEKEE (reference sequence). The CDR3 is CASSRSGTVATNEKLFF. The CDR3 DNA reads as TGTGCCAGCAGCAGATCCGGGACAGTTGCAACTAATGAAAAACTGTTTTTT.

This clonotype has more than one count but fewer than ten. This chain joins TRBV12-3 or TRBV12-4 and TRBJ1-4; 7 bases fit TRBD1. The CDR3 runs to 14 residues. V was clipped by 8 bases and J by 3 bases; unmatched bases: 6. The CDR3 here is CASGQQGPNEKLFF. The DNA for the CDR3 is TGTGCCAGCGGGCAACAGGGGCCTAATGAAAAACTGTTTTTT.

The chain is built from TRBV7-2 and TRBJ2-5; tentative D call: TRBD2 (5 bases). This CDR3 comprises 13 residues. Looked up from germline, CDR1 is SGHTA and CDR2 is FQGNSA. V lost 4 bases and J 2 bases, leaving 8 bases between the germline ends. CDR3 sequence (DNA): TGTGCCAGCAGCTCTACTAGACAAGAGACCCAGTACTTC. It yields the protein CASSSTRQETQYF.

V gene TRBV29-1 combines with J gene TRBJ1-6; maybe TRBD1 (6 bases). CDR3 length equals 13 residues. Between the trimmed V and J ends, which lost 6 bases and 10 bases, there was a span of 16 bases. Germline V lookup: CDR1 SQVTM, CDR2 ANQGSEA. The CDR3 sequence: CSVDTGTGSPLHF. The CDR3 DNA reads TGCAGCGTAGATACAGGGACGGGCTCACCCCTCCACTTT.

The chain has TRBV6-1 and TRBJ1-2; D possibly corresponds to TRBD1 (5 bases). The germline gives CDR1 MNHNS, CDR2 SASEGT. The CDR3 spans 13 residues. V lost 7 bases to trimming and J lost 1 base, with 10 bases between them. CDR3 bases: TGTGCCAGCAAAGGGGCGTATAACTATGGCTACACCTTC. Its protein product is CASKGAYNYGYTF.

This clonotype has only a few counts. The V call is TRBV12-3 or TRBV12-4, the J call TRBJ1-3; D is undetermined. Trimming cost V 3 bases and J 2 bases, with 11 bases left between them. The CDR3 length is 15 residues. The CDR3 loop is CASSLSRVAGNTIYF. For the CDR3, the DNA is TGTGCCAGCAGTTTGAGTCGGGTGGCTGGAAACACCATATATTTT.

This clonotype was observed many times. The chain combines TRBV4-1 with TRBJ1-4; 8 positions agree with TRBD1. Germline CDR1 and CDR2: MGHRA and YSYEKL. The CDR3 length is 18 residues. With V trimmed by 0 bases and J by 5 bases, 11 bases remained unmatched. The CDR3 region has the DNA TGCGCCAGCAGCCAAGACAGGGGGCTAAGGGGGACGAATGAAAAACTGTTTTTT. Amino acids: CASSQDRGLRGTNEKLFF.

This clonotype was recorded at least ten times. The chain joins TRBV25-1 to TRBJ1-5, with no clear D. Trimming took 0 bases from V and 0 from J, leaving 18 bases between them. The CDR3 spans 19 residues. The V gene's germline CDR1 is MGHDK and CDR2 SYGVNS. DNA for the CDR3: TGTGCCAGCAGTGAATATCAACCCGCCCAAAGATATAGCAATCAGCCCCAGCATTTT. It specifies CASSEYQPAQRYSNQPQHF.

Only a few counts were recorded for this clonotype. J is TRBJ2-1 and V is TRBV2; D might be TRBD2 (6 bases). The CDR3 is 11 amino acids. Germline CDR1 reads SNHLY; CDR2 reads FYNNEI. Trimming cost V 6 bases and J 12 bases, with 12 bases left between them. The CDR3 loop is CASRGWRGQFF. DNA for the CDR3: TGTGCCAGCAGGGGTTGGAGGGGGCAGTTCTTC.

The genes are TRBV28 and TRBJ2-7; 7 bases line up with TRBD1. Germline V gene lookup returns CDR1 MDHEN and CDR2 SYDVKM. After removal of 3 bases from V and 2 bases from J, the junction contained 16 bases not matched to a gene. This CDR3 is 18 amino acids long. CDR3 sequence: CASSLAILPTGPTYEQYF. Here the CDR3 DNA reads TGTGCCAGCAGTTTGGCGATCTTACCGACAGGGCCAACCTACGAGCAGTACTTC.

In this sample, this clonotype turned up many times. V usage is TRBV5-1 and J usage is TRBJ2-7; D possibly corresponds to TRBD2 (5 bases). Looked up from germline, CDR1 is SGHRS and CDR2 is YFSETQ. Trimming removed 4 bases at V and 6 bases at J, with 14 bases between. The length of the CDR3 is 13 residues. The CDR3 DNA follows: TGCGCCAGCAGCCCTGGACTGTCGCTCGAGCAGTACTTC. This codes for CASSPGLSLEQYF.

This clonotype came up a few times. The rearrangement uses TRBV5-6 and TRBJ1-1; D is unclear. The germline V gene has CDR1 SGHDT and CDR2 YYEEEE. The CDR3 sequence is 13 residues long. The V gene lost 4 bases and the J gene lost 4 bases, with 11 bases spanning the gap. The CDR3 nucleotides read TGTGCCAGCAGCAAATACCGGACCACTGAAGCTTTCTTT. This gives the protein CASSKYRTTEAFF.

V and J are TRBV20-1 and TRBJ1-5; 9 bases line up with TRBD1. Trimming removed 5 bases from V and 7 bases from J; junction bases left unmatched: 6. The CDR3 has 13 residues. Germline-derived CDR1 and CDR2 are DFQATT and SNEGSKA (reference sequence). The CDR3 DNA sequence: TGCAGTGCTTTCACAGGGGGCGGACAGCCCCAGCATTTT. Translated, it gives CSAFTGGGQPQHF.

V is TRBV12-3 or TRBV12-4 and J is TRBJ1-2; D ambiguous. The CDR3 totals 13 residues. The V gene lost 3 bases and the J gene lost 5 bases, with 10 bases spanning the gap. CDR3 sequence reads: CASSLAVRYGYTF. The CDR3 region has the DNA TGTGCCAGCAGTTTGGCGGTCAGATATGGCTACACCTTC.